The 17 T cell receptor beta chains given below trace back to one sample, sequenced in a study of control samples from healthy donors and cancer patients (dated by TCRdb to the early 2020s). Library prep was done by the immunoSEQ multiplex PCR assay. The clones in this table, taken by TCRdb from immuneACCESS, are in-frame only. Not every clone is retained; where verified, under half of the shortfall comes from an unresolved V gene, and the cause of the rest is unknown. The sample includes 45,000 to 60,000 clones, with around 90% observed a single time. The ten largest make up about an eighth of the sample. The sample was PBMCs. These receptors were obtained from a man in his sixties with head and neck cancer.

J is TRBJ2-5 and V is TRBV2, with TRBD2 identical over 8 bases. V lost 0 bases and J lost 3; bases outside the gene matches: 12. Germline CDR1 reads SNHLY; CDR2 reads FYNNEI. CDR3 length equals 18 residues. CDR3 sequence reads: CASSEALLAGPEKETQYF. The CDR3 nucleotides are TGTGCCAGCAGTGAAGCGCTTCTAGCGGGCCCAGAAAAAGAGACCCAGTACTTC.

The chain has TRBV28 and TRBJ2-5; D gene uncertain. The CDR3 spans 14 residues. The V end lost 3 bases, the J end lost 5 bases, and 13 bases lay between the germline ends. Germline V lookup: CDR1 MDHEN, CDR2 SYDVKM. The CDR3: CASSLAARRETQYF. CDR3 nucleotides: TGTGCCAGCAGTTTGGCCGCTAGGCGCGAGACCCAGTACTTC.

The chain carries TRBV7-3 and TRBJ2-3, with 9 bases fitting TRBD2. Germline-derived CDR1 and CDR2 are SGHTA and FQGTGA. The V and J ends lost 5 bases and 4 bases, in that order; junction bases with no gene match: 10. The CDR3 consists of 16 residues. CDR3 residues: CASSKHSGRNSDTQYF. The CDR3 region has the DNA TGTGCCAGCAGCAAACACAGCGGGAGGAACTCAGATACGCAGTATTTT.

The chain links TRBV28 to TRBJ2-1; 8 nucleotides agree with TRBD2. The CDR3 loop spans 16 amino acids. V trimming: 5 bases; J trimming: 6 bases; junction bases outside the gene matches: 12. Germline CDR1 reads MDHEN; CDR2 reads SYDVKM. CDR3: CASSAGRGAQSNEQFF. The CDR3 region has the DNA TGTGCCAGCAGTGCGGGGCGGGGGGCTCAGAGCAATGAGCAGTTCTTC.

This sequence joins TRBV7-3 and TRBJ2-5; weak D call: TRBD1 (6 bases). The CDR3 contains 16 residues. Trimming removed 2 bases at V and 2 bases at J, with 15 bases between. Per the germline V gene, CDR1 is SGHTA and CDR2 is FQGTGA. Written as DNA, the CDR3 is TGTGCCAGCAGCTTATTTGGTCAGGGGCTACAAGAGACCCAGTACTTC. It codes for CASSLFGQGLQETQYF.

V and J are TRBV19 and TRBJ1-5, with D maybe TRBD1 (5 bases). The CDR3 spans 17 residues. Germline loops: CDR1 LNHDA, CDR2 SQIVND (reference sequence). Trimming took 1 base from V and 1 from J, leaving 14 bases between them. As DNA, the CDR3 is TGTGCCAGTAGTATAGGCCCCGGCGGGGGAAGCAATCAGCCCCAGCATTTT. Translated, it gives CASSIGPGGGSNQPQHF.

The count of this clone is one. In DNA form, the CDR3 reads TGTGCCAGTAGTATTAAGGGGGAGCCCAGCTCCTACGAGCAGTACTTC. Protein sequence: CASSIKGEPSSYEQYF. The chain is built from TRBV19 and TRBJ2-7, with D perhaps TRBD1 (6 bases). Per germline, CDR1 LNHDA and CDR2 SQIVND (reference sequence). This CDR3 contains 16 residues. Trimming shortened V by 3 bases and J by 0 bases, and 15 bases separated the two germline ends.

The rearrangement uses TRBV28 and TRBJ1-1; 8 bases align to TRBD1. This CDR3 comprises 13 residues. With 5 bases clipped from V and 7 bases from J, the junction kept 6 bases outside the gene matches. CDR1 and CDR2 from the germline V gene are MDHEN and SYDVKM. CDR3 DNA: TGTGCCAGCAGTCCCGGGGGGACAGGTGAAGCTTTCTTT. It codes for CASSPGGTGEAFF. Complete variable domain (other parts from reference TRBV28 and TRBJ1-1): DVKVTQSSRYLVKRTGEKVFLECVQDMDHENMFWYRQDPGLGLRLIYFSYDVKMKEKGDIPEGYSVSREKKERFSLILESASTNQTSMYLCASSPGGTGEAFFGQGTRLTVV.

Written as DNA, the CDR3 is TGCGCCAGCTCGCGGGACAGCGAGACCCAGTACTTC. This codes for CASSRDSETQYF. The chain carries TRBV5-1 and TRBJ2-5; TRBD1 is a possible D gene (7 bases). Trimming removed 7 bases from V and 5 bases from J, with 12 bases in between. Per the germline V gene, CDR1 is SGHRS and CDR2 is YFSETQ. This CDR3 region has 12 residues.

The V gene is TRBV5-1, the J gene TRBJ2-7, with 10 bases identical to TRBD1. V shed 2 bases and J 5 bases; nucleotides not matched to a gene: 4. Per germline, CDR1 SGHRS and CDR2 YFSETQ. This CDR3 has 14 residues. CDR3 in DNA: TGCGCCAGCAGCTTTGAGGACAGGGGGGACGAGCAGTACTTC. It yields the protein CASSFEDRGDEQYF.

The chain has TRBV30 and TRBJ1-2, with D unclear. This CDR3 is 14 amino acids long. The V end was cut by 5 bases, the J end by 4 bases, with 17 bases between. Germline CDR1 is GTSNPN and CDR2 is SVGIG (reference sequence). The CDR3 here is CAWSADRSSYGYTF. CDR3 nucleotide sequence: TGTGCCTGGTCCGCTGATCGCTCGAGCTATGGCTACACCTTC.

The rearrangement uses TRBV6-2 or TRBV6-3 and TRBJ2-3; the match to TRBD2 covers 12 bases. Germline assignment: CDR1 MNHEY and CDR2 SVGEGT. This CDR3 has 16 residues. V lost 2 bases to trimming and J lost 5 bases; unmatched junction nucleotides: 5. The CDR3 here is CASSYPTSGGEDTQYF. In nucleotides, the CDR3 is TGTGCCAGCAGTTACCCGACTAGCGGGGGTGAAGATACGCAGTATTTT.

This chain links TRBV5-4 with TRBJ2-2, with D unresolved. CDR1 is SGHNT and CDR2 is YYREEE in the germline V gene (reference sequence). This CDR3 has 14 amino acids. V shed 2 bases and J shed 6 bases, with 11 bases lying between them. The CDR3: CASSFLGSSGELFF. The CDR3, as DNA: TGTGCCAGCAGCTTTCTAGGGTCTTCCGGGGAGCTGTTTTTT.

In its sample, this clone was seen a few times. V gene TRBV25-1 combines with J gene TRBJ2-1; 9 bases are a match to TRBD2. This CDR3 has 12 amino acids. Germline loops: CDR1 MGHDK, CDR2 SYGVNS. The CDR3 here is CAATSGYNEQFF. CDR3 DNA sequence: TGTGCTGCGACTAGCGGTTACAATGAGCAGTTCTTC.

This sequence joins TRBV13 and TRBJ2-5; D perhaps matches TRBD1 (6 bases). Trimming removed 8 bases at V and 7 bases at J, with 14 bases between. This CDR3 contains 12 residues. CDR1 is PRHDT and CDR2 is FYEKMQ in the germline V gene (reference sequence). The CDR3 region is CASGLVRGTQYF. Here the CDR3 DNA reads TGTGCCAGCGGACTGGTCAGGGGGACCCAGTACTTC.

The CDR3 nucleotides are TGTGCCAGCAGTTCCCCGTGGAGGGTTGGCATGAGCACTGAAGCTTTCTTT. This gives the protein CASSSPWRVGMSTEAFF. The rearrangement links TRBV6-2 or TRBV6-3 to TRBJ1-1, with D uncertain. Between the trimmed V and J ends, which lost 4 bases and 4 bases, there was a span of 22 bases. This CDR3 is built from 17 residues. The germline V gene encodes CDR1 MNHEY and CDR2 SVGEGT.

V gene TRBV5-4 combines with J gene TRBJ2-5; D is possibly TRBD1 or TRBD2 (7 bases each). Germline values: CDR1 SGHNT, CDR2 YYREEE (reference sequence). The V end lost 4 bases, the J end lost 2 bases, and 18 bases lay between the germline ends. CDR3 size: 16 residues. The CDR3 DNA reads TGTGCCAGCAGCACCTACCGACAGGGAGGGCAAGAGACCCAGTACTTC. It specifies CASSTYRQGGQETQYF.